Listed below are T cell receptor beta chains from one sample, sequenced in a study of T cell repertoires in cytomegalovirus infection. TCRdb re-called the reads with MiXCR, one entry per CDR3 protein. The sample consists of fewer than 350,000 distinct CDR3 sequences, 15% to 20% of them appearing once. Sequencing input: PBMCs. The source is a human donor in good health (CMV status not recorded). Some clones in this sample may be carry-over from other donors' samples. CDR3s include the opening cysteine and the closing phenylalanine or tryptophan. A D gene is named only where the DNA matches it firmly. Size values are once, few and many counts, or a class for expanded clones, and some rows have none.

V,D,size,J,DNA,CDR3
TRBV7-7,TRBD2,many,TRBJ2-2,TGTGCTAGCAGTCCTACCCTCCTAGCGGGGGGGAACACCGGGGAGCTGTTTTTT,CASSPTLLAGGNTGELFF
TRBV5-1,NA,NA,TRBJ2-4,TGCGCCAGCAGCCCCCGCCCGAGGGGAGACAAAAACATTCAGTACTTC,CASSPRPRGDKNIQYF
TRBV7-9,NA,few,TRBJ1-5,TGTGCCAGCAGCTCCAGAAACGATCAGCCCCAGCATTTT,CASSSRNDQPQHF
TRBV6-6,TRBD1,NA,TRBJ2-7,TGTGCCAGCAGTCAACAGGGGTCCTCCTACGAGCAGTACTTC,CASSQQGSSYEQYF
TRBV4-3,TRBD1,NA,TRBJ1-4,TGCGCCAGCAGCCAAGGGGGACAGTCCCGATTAACTAATGAAAAACTGTTTTTT,CASSQGGQSRLTNEKLFF
TRBV20-1,TRBD1,NA,TRBJ1-2,TGCAGTGCTAGATCCCGGGACAGGGGGTGGTATGGCTACACCTTC,CSARSRDRGWYGYTF
TRBV5-1,NA,NA,TRBJ2-2,TGCGCCAGCAGCTTGAACCCTAACGGGGCCGGGGAGCTGTTTTTT,CASSLNPNGAGELFF
TRBV11-3,NA,few,TRBJ2-7,TGTGCCAGCAGCTTAATGCCTCTTCACGAGCAGTACTTC,CASSLMPLHEQYF
TRBV19,NA,few,TRBJ1-5,TGTGCCAGTAGTATACGTGACAATCAGCCCCAGCATTTT,CASSIRDNQPQHF
TRBV12-3/TRBV12-4,TRBD2,few,TRBJ2-2,TGTGCCAGCACTAGCGCGGGGGGTTCCACCGGGGAGCTGTTTTTT,CASTSAGGSTGELFF
TRBV7-2,NA,NA,TRBJ1-1,TGTGCCAGCAGCTTAGGGGGCTCGCGGACTGAAGCTTTCTTT,CASSLGGSRTEAFF
TRBV28,NA,few,TRBJ1-6,TGTGCCAGCAGTCTCTGGGGAGGGTCCCCCTCCAATTCACCCCTCCACTTT,CASSLWGGSPSNSPLHF
TRBV7-8,NA,NA,TRBJ2-1,TGTGCCAGCAGCGCGTTAACCTCCTACAATGAGCAGTTCTTC,CASSALTSYNEQFF
TRBV7-8,TRBD1,NA,TRBJ1-2,TGTGCCAGCAGCCCCTACGAGGGGGCGAGCTATGGCTACACCTTC,CASSPYEGASYGYTF
TRBV28,NA,NA,TRBJ1-4,TGTGCCAGCAGTTTTAGTGGGACGCTCGCAACTAATGAAAAACTGTTTTTT,CASSFSGTLATNEKLFF
TRBV12-3/TRBV12-4,TRBD1,many,TRBJ2-3,TGTGCCTGCAGAGAACAGGGGGGCACGCAGTATTTT,CACREQGGTQYF
TRBV12-3/TRBV12-4,NA,few,TRBJ1-4,TGTGCCAGCAGCGTTGGGAGACCTAATGAAAAACTGTTTTTT,CASSVGRPNEKLFF
TRBV20-1,TRBD2,few,TRBJ2-5,TGCAGTGCTAGAGATTTTGGGACTAGCGGCCAAGAGACCCAGTACTTC,CSARDFGTSGQETQYF
TRBV25-1,TRBD1,NA,TRBJ2-2,TGTGCCAGCAGTGGGCGGAGACAGGGTGGCGGGGAGCTGTTTTTT,CASSGRRQGGGELFF
TRBV5-1,NA,few,TRBJ2-7,TGCGCCAGCAGCCGGGGGAGTGGGAACGAGCAGTACTTC,CASSRGSGNEQYF
TRBV28,NA,NA,TRBJ1-2,TGTGCCAGCAGTTATCGAATCTATGGCTACACCTTC,CASSYRIYGYTF
TRBV6-5,TRBD1,many,TRBJ1-5,TGTGCCAGCAGCCCAGACAGGGTAGGCCAGCCCCAGCATTTT,CASSPDRVGQPQHF
TRBV5-1,TRBD1,few,TRBJ2-1,TGCGCCAGCAGCTCTCTAGACAGGGACCCCTACAATGAGCAGTTCTTC,CASSSLDRDPYNEQFF
TRBV6-2/TRBV6-3,NA,few,TRBJ2-7,TGTGCCAGCAGAACCGGGGCCACCGGTCGGGGCGAGCAGTACTTC,CASRTGATGRGEQYF
TRBV20-1,NA,few,TRBJ1-5,TGCAGTGCTAGTGGGAGGGCGACGGAGCCCCAGCATTTT,CSASGRATEPQHF
TRBV12-3/TRBV12-4,TRBD1,few,TRBJ1-4,TGTGCCAGCAGCCCGGGACAGACAAAACTGTTTTTT,CASSPGQTKLFF
TRBV10-3,NA,NA,TRBJ2-7,TGTGCCATCAGTGTTTTCTCGGGGGGCCGCACTCCCTTCGAGCAGTACTTC,CAISVFSGGRTPFEQYF